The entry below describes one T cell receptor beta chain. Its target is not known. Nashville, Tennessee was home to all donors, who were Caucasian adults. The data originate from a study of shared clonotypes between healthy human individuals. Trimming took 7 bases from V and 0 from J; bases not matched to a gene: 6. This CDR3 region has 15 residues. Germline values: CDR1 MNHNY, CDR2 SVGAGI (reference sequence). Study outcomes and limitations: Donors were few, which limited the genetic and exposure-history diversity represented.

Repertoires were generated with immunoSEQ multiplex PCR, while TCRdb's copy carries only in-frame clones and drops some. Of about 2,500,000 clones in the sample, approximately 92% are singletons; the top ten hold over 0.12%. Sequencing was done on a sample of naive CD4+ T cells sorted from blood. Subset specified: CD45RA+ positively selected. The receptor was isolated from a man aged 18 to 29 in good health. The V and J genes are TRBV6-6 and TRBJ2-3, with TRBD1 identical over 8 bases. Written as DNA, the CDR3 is TGTGCCAGCACGAGGACAGGGACTAGCACAGATACGCAGTATTTT. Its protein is CASTRTGTSTDTQYF.